The 6 T cell receptor beta chains reported below all come from one sample, sequenced in a study of beta chain features in type 1 diabetes. These TCRs are of unknown antigen specificity. Whole-study results and caveats: In every one of the four CD4+ subsets, TCRB CDR3s were moderately but significantly shorter in Type 1 diabetes patients.

Reverse transcription of all isolated RNA meant that expressed TCRB transcripts were sequenced. Sequencing used immunoSEQ multiplex PCR; TCRdb keeps in-frame clones, though not all of them. Of about 370,000 clones in the sample, around 9.6% were seen once. The specimen sequenced was central memory CD4+ T cells from blood. Receptors originate from a man aged 30 to 45 with type 1 diabetes.

This clone was seen a few times. This chain joins TRBV18 and TRBJ2-6; D unclear. V lost 3 bases to trimming and J lost 3 bases, with 6 bases between them. This CDR3 spans 14 amino acids. Germline CDR1 is KGHSH and CDR2 is LQKENI. CDR3 amino acids: CASSPVDGANVLTF. The CDR3 bases are TGTGCCAGCTCACCCGTGGATGGGGCCAACGTCCTGACTTTC. The full variable domain, its missing parts supplied by reference TRBV18 and TRBJ2-6, is NAGVMQNPRHLVRRRGQEARLRCSPMKGHSHVYWYRQLPEEGLKFMVYLQKENIIDESGMPKERFSAEFPKEGPSILRIQQVVRGDSAAYFCASSPVDGANVLTFGAGSRLTVL.

This clone was counted only a few times. The chain recombines TRBV5-1 with TRBJ2-2; the D is unclear. Trimming removed 2 bases at V and 0 bases at J, with 8 bases between. Germline-derived CDR1 and CDR2 are SGHRS and YFSETQ. This CDR3 region has 15 residues. CDR3 nucleotides: TGCGCCAGCAGCTTCATTGATACGAACACCGGGGAGCTGTTTTTT. Translation: CASSFIDTNTGELFF. The full variable domain, its missing parts supplied by reference TRBV5-1 and TRBJ2-2, is KAGVTQTPRYLIKTRGQQVTLSCSPISGHRSVSWYQQTPGQGLQFLFEYFSETQRNKGNFPGRFSGRQFSNSRSEMNVSTLELGDSALYLCASSFIDTNTGELFFGEGSRLTVL.

This sequence joins TRBV7-6 and TRBJ1-2; D is unresolved. V lost 5 bases and J 4 bases, leaving 11 bases between the germline ends. The CDR3 is 13 residues long. Germline assignment: CDR1 SGHVS and CDR2 FNYEAQ. CDR3 in DNA: TGTGCCAGCAGCCACGGGCAAGGCTATGGCTACACCTTC. Amino acid sequence: CASSHGQGYGYTF.

This clone was detected many times. This chain links TRBV29-1 with TRBJ2-1; D might be TRBD1 (6 bases). The V gene lost 3 bases and the J gene lost 8 bases, with 17 bases spanning the gap. The CDR3 totals 14 residues. Germline V gene data show CDR1 as SQVTM and CDR2 as ANQGSEA. CDR3 in amino acids: CSVESRGSTYEQFF. As DNA, the CDR3 is TGCAGCGTTGAGTCCAGGGGATCCACCTATGAGCAGTTCTTC.

The V call is TRBV11-3, the J call TRBJ2-7; tentatively, D is TRBD2 (5 bases). The V end lost 5 bases, the J end lost 2 bases, and 10 bases lay between the germline ends. CDR3 length: 13 residues. Germline values: CDR1 SGHNT, CDR2 YENEEA. CDR3 in DNA: TGTGCCAGCAGCCCTGGAGGTCCCTACGAGCAGTACTTC. Translation gives CASSPGGPYEQYF.

This clone has more than one count but fewer than ten. This chain connects TRBV2 to TRBJ1-5; D is possibly TRBD1 (6 bases). The CDR3 sequence is 13 residues long. Trimming left V 4 bases short and J 4 bases short, with 8 bases between. CDR1 is SNHLY, CDR2 FYNNEI, per germline. CDR3 sequence (DNA): TGTGCCAGCAGTGGGGACACGAATCAGCCCCAGCATTTT. This codes for CASSGDTNQPQHF.